Given below is one TCR beta chain in context. Its antigen is currently not known. Base qualities are missing; no much larger clone stands one base away. This sample is drawn from a study of blood T cell repertoires in COVID-19 (dated by TCRdb to 2018 to 2020). About the investigation overall: The collaborator samples originated in the United States, Italy and Spain and spanned the acute and convalescent phases of COVID-19. The samples were drawn from the first 160 participants of the ongoing ImmuneRACE study and from 950 to 1,500 subjects provided by 6 global collaborators. The prospective study material was composed of cDNA or gDNA derived from T cells, B-cell-depleted T cells, or PBMCs. Where available, HLA class I and class II types were obtained from metadata supplied by the sample provider rather than from assay-based typing. The repertoires were released in a freely available public database intended as a resource for research on the immune response to SARS-CoV-2. Nearly every sample came with metadata listing a de-identified subject ID, COVID-19 status, age in years and sex. The dataset comprised deeply sampled blood TCRbeta repertoires from subjects exposed to, actively infected with, or recovered from COVID-19. The investigation overall reported the following: The quantity of clinical and demographic metadata differed by source and by participant and was supplied without curation.

TCRbeta CDR3 regions were amplified from genomic DNA using the immunoSEQ Assay, a bias-controlled multiplex PCR. The original pipeline was this. The number of nucleated cells in each sample was estimated from the amplification of reference gene primers within the assay. Sequence reads were collapsed and filtered to measure the absolute abundance of every unique TCRbeta CDR3 rearrangement. For each sample, productive Simpson clonality was calculated as the square root of Simpson's diversity index over productive rearrangements. TCRdb mirrors the immuneACCESS table, restricted to in-frame sequences. Some clones are absent from its copies; in checked studies, under half trace to an unresolved V gene, and the reason for the others is unknown. V and J calls and clone size follow that table, whereas D and trimming were derived from the DNA. For this sample there are a few hundred thousand clones; roughly 89% appear just once. About 9.4% of the sample belongs to the ten largest clones.

Participants in the prospective study were aged about 18 to 95 years, lived in under 30 United States geographic areas, and enrolled through a virtual design. Cohort assignment in the prospective study relied on participant-reported clinical history from a screening survey and a study questionnaire. Recovered participants in ImmuneRACE Cohort 3 were defined as having two consecutive negative NP/OP PCR tests, clearance from a healthcare professional, or resolution of symptoms. Mobile phlebotomists in the prospective study collected whole blood, serum and a nasopharyngeal or oropharyngeal swab from every participant. Over a 2-month period, participants in the prospective study had the option of providing additional blood draws and questionnaires. Prospective study blood samples were shipped either frozen or at room temperature before DNA extraction. This clonotype was sampled from a woman under 40 who had recovered from COVID-19. The sample was PBMCs or T cells enriched from blood (not recorded which).

The CDR3 protein is CASSQSEETGELFF. Read as DNA, the sequence is TGTGCCAGCAGCCAGTCCGAGGAGACCGGGGAGCTGTTTTTT. Rearrangement joined TRBV4-2 to TRBJ2-2; the D gene assignment is ambiguous. Via the germline V gene, CDR1 is LGHNA and CDR2 YNFKEQ. V and J are truncated by 3 bases and 5 bases respectively, leaving an intervening sequence of 10 bases. The CDR3 contains 14 residues, cysteine and phenylalanine counted. The DNA shown is the 42-base CDR3, in frame from base 1.